These T cell receptor beta chains were read from a single sample in a study of CD8+ T cells in alopecia areata. Repertoires were generated with immunoSEQ multiplex PCR, while TCRdb's copy carries only in-frame clones and drops some. This repertoire shows 150,000 to 200,000 clones, under 80% found once; its top ten account for about 1.3%. The material sequenced was CD4+ T cells sorted from blood, taken around week 50, from a patient treated with tofacitinib. Source of these receptors: a human donor with alopecia areata. Both conserved end residues are part of each CDR3. The order of the fields is CDR3 length, V gene, J gene, CDR3 protein.

>14|TRBV25-1|TRBJ2-1
CASSGNRGPREQFF
>12|TRBV29-1|TRBJ2-3
CSVDEGADTQYF
>15|TRBV9|TRBJ2-5
CASSVASRLGQTQYF
>14|TRBV29-1|TRBJ2-5
CSLSRGGAGETQYF
>14|TRBV4-1|TRBJ2-7
CASSLGLTNYEQYF
>16|TRBV18|TRBJ2-7
CASSPRKSGTVYEQYF
>15|TRBV11-3|TRBJ2-5
CASSLGRRKQETQYF
>14|TRBV29-1|TRBJ1-1
CSVEVAGERTEAFF
>14|TRBV30|TRBJ1-1
CAWSLDRENTEAFF
>13|TRBV29-1|TRBJ2-1
CSVVELGYNEQFF
>13|TRBV14|TRBJ1-1
CASMPLGGTEAFF
>13|TRBV30|TRBJ2-5
CAWGHRGLETQYF
>13|TRBV2|TRBJ1-1
CASREPLAQEAFF
>13|TRBV4-3|TRBJ2-3
CASSPTYTDTQYF
>16|TRBV5-5|TRBJ1-2
CASSLDGRSVNYGYTF
>11|TRBV29-1|TRBJ2-3
CSVSRADTQYF
>15|TRBV9|TRBJ2-4
CASSPSWTAKNIQYF
>15|TRBV25-1|TRBJ1-2
CASSDPGLANYGYTF
>13|TRBV5-6|TRBJ1-5
CASSLQVNQPQHF
>14|TRBV29-1|TRBJ2-6
CSVGVSSGANVLTF
>16|TRBV11-2|TRBJ2-1
CASSLGLAGFYNEQFF
>12|TRBV4-3|TRBJ2-7
CASSQDTGEQYF
>14|TRBV30|TRBJ2-1
CAWRLAGGPNEQFF
>13|TRBV27|TRBJ1-2
CASSRGQGYGYTF